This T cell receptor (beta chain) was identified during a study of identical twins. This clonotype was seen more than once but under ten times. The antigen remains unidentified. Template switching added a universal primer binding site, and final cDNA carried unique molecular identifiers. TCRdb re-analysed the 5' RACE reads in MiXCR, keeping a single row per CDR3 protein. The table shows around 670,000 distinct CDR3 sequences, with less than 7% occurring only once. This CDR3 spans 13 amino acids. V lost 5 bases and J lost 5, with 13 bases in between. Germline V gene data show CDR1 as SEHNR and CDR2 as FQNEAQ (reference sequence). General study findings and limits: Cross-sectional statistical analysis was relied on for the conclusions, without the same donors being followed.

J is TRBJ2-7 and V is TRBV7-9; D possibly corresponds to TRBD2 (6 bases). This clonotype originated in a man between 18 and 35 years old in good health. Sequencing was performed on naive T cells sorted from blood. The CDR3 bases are TGTGCCAGCAGCCCCGGGGGATCCGACGAGCAGTACTTC. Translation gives CASSPGGSDEQYF.